The present TCR beta chain was sequenced within a study of cytomegalovirus exposure and HLA in healthy donors. V lost 0 bases and J lost 3, with 10 bases in between. CDR3 length: 14 amino acids. In germline, CDR1 is SGHRS, CDR2 YFSETQ. In the PCR, 60 Vbeta and 13 Jbeta primers were used. Profiling relied on immunoSEQ multiplex PCR, and the TCRdb table lists in-frame clones only, not all of them. The sample contains 150,000 to 200,000 clones, under 9.5% of which appear only once. The TCR originated in a woman aged 25 to 39 in good health and CMV-seropositive. The sample was PBMCs. The chain links TRBV5-1 to TRBJ2-7; D is unresolved. CDR3 in DNA: TGCGCCAGCAGCTTGGAGGCAGGAAACTACGAGCAGTACTTC. Translation: CASSLEAGNYEQYF.